This TCR beta chain originates from a study of response to subunit inactivated influenza vaccine. MiXCR was run by TCRdb on the RT-PCR reads, yielding one entry per CDR3 protein. The sample gives more than 200,000 distinct CDR3 sequences, roughly an eighth of which show up once; over 6.5% is in the top ten. Study-level results: There was a suggestion from the authors that each seasonal influenza vaccination recruits few new T cells.

As to this clonotype: What it binds is unknown.

Trimming removed 2 bases at V and 6 bases at J, with 4 bases between. Looked up from germline, CDR1 is MNHEY and CDR2 is SVGEGT. This CDR3 region has 11 residues. The sequencing here drew on non-naive T cells sorted from PBMCs, taken less than 15 days before vaccination. This receptor was taken from a man aged 45 to 65 who received an inactivated influenza vaccine. The V call is TRBV6-2 or TRBV6-3, the J call TRBJ1-1; D is undetermined. CDR3 region: CASSYTAEAFF. The CDR3 DNA sequence: TGTGCCAGCAGTTACACCGCTGAAGCTTTCTTT.